This entry lists 15 T cell receptor beta chains sequenced from one sample in a study of OX40 agonist ivuxolimab in advanced cancers. Libraries were built with the immunoSEQ multiplex PCR assay. TCRdb took over this immuneACCESS table, retaining in-frame rearrangements with V and J assigned. Such tables are incomplete; in checked studies, under half of the missing clones stem from an unresolved V gene, and the remainder is unexplained. The sample includes 100,000 or so clones, with 90% to 95% observed a single time. Together, the top ten hold about 0.89% of the sample. The sequencing here drew on CD4+ or CD8+ T cells sorted from blood, taken in a trial of the OX40 agonist ivuxolimab. The receptors were sampled from an adult with an advanced solid tumor such as melanoma, head and neck, liver or kidney cancer.

This chain connects TRBV7-2 to TRBJ2-3, with D perhaps matching TRBD2 (5 bases). V was trimmed by 1 base and J by 5 bases, leaving 25 bases between them. CDR3 size: 19 residues. Germline V gene sequence: CDR1 SGHTA, CDR2 FQGNSA. The CDR3: CASSLVALAGWGARDTQYF. The CDR3 nucleotides are TGTGCCAGCAGCTTAGTGGCTTTAGCCGGATGGGGAGCACGAGATACGCAGTATTTT.

V is TRBV10-3 and J is TRBJ1-4; D gene uncertain. This CDR3 region has 18 residues. Trimming left V 2 bases short and J 7 bases short, with 23 bases between. Looked up from germline, CDR1 is ENHRY and CDR2 is SYGVKD. The CDR3 sequence is CAISEAPLGQSQAEKLFF. DNA of the CDR3: TGTGCCATCAGTGAGGCCCCCTTAGGGCAGTCCCAAGCTGAAAAACTGTTTTTT.

This sequence joins TRBV7-1 and TRBJ1-3; D is undetermined. TRBV7-1 is designated an ORF whose function remains uncertain. Trimming took off 5 bases at V and 1 base at J, with 18 bases between the two ends. This CDR3 contains 17 residues. The CDR3 sequence is CASSLYWAGGSGNTIYF. The CDR3 DNA is TGTGCCAGCAGCCTATACTGGGCAGGAGGTTCTGGAAACACCATATATTTT.

The chain couples TRBV28 to TRBJ2-1; D not certain. The V end was cut by 5 bases, the J end by 0 bases, with 17 bases between. The CDR3 totals 17 residues. CDR1 is MDHEN, CDR2 SYDVKM, per germline. The CDR3 coding sequence is TGTGCCAGCAGTCAGTCGGGCATGTGGGTCTCCTACAATGAGCAGTTCTTC. It translates to CASSQSGMWVSYNEQFF.

The V gene is TRBV4-1, the J gene TRBJ2-5, with D possibly called TRBD1 or TRBD2 (5 bases each). CDR1 and CDR2 from the germline V gene are MGHRA and YSYEKL. Trimming took off 3 bases at V and 5 bases at J, with 22 bases between the two ends. CDR3 length: 17 amino acids. This chain's CDR3 is CASSHHHPRDPGETQYF. CDR3 coding DNA: TGCGCCAGCAGCCACCACCACCCCCGGGACCCTGGGGAGACCCAGTACTTC.

The chain is built from TRBV5-6 and TRBJ2-1; possibly TRBD2 for D (5 bases). The V gene's germline CDR1 is SGHDT and CDR2 YYEEEE. The CDR3 contains 18 residues. The V end lost 0 bases, the J end lost 6 bases, and 22 bases lay between the germline ends. The CDR3 here is CASSLELGIVQSPNEQFF. The CDR3 DNA sequence: TGTGCCAGCAGCTTGGAACTAGGGATCGTCCAATCCCCCAATGAGCAGTTCTTC.

The rearrangement links TRBV27 to TRBJ2-4; D uncertain. Trimming stripped 5 bases from V and 3 bases from J, with 11 bases between. This CDR3 contains 14 residues. In germline, CDR1 is MNHEY, CDR2 SMNVEV (reference sequence). The DNA of the CDR3 is TGTGCCAGCAGTCCCCTTCGTGGCAAAAACATTCAGTACTTC. Translating gives CASSPLRGKNIQYF.

This chain connects TRBV7-9 to TRBJ2-1; no definite D call. The germline V gene has CDR1 SEHNR and CDR2 FQNEAQ (reference sequence). The CDR3 runs to 14 residues. Deletions cut 6 bases from V and 2 bases from J, with 11 bases between. The CDR3 DNA follows: TGTGCCAGCAGTGGGCCCTCCACCTACAATGAGCAGTTCTTC. This sequence encodes CASSGPSTYNEQFF.

The rearrangement uses TRBV6-4 and TRBJ2-1, with TRBD2 matching over 9 bases. Looked up from germline, CDR1 is MRHNA and CDR2 is SNTAGT. This CDR3 has 15 residues. The J segment lost 4 bases and the V segment lost 4 bases, leaving 5 bases of the junction unmatched. Written as DNA, the CDR3 is TGTGCCAGCAGTGTACTAGCGGGCTCTTACAATGAGCAGTTCTTC. Its translation is CASSVLAGSYNEQFF.

The rearrangement links TRBV6-1 to TRBJ1-3, with unresolved D. The germline CDR1 and CDR2 sequences are MNHNS and SASEGT. CDR3 length: 16 residues. V gave up 4 bases and J gave up 0 bases, with 13 bases separating them. CDR3 in amino acids: CASSVAGRRSGNTIYF. The CDR3 DNA reads as TGTGCCAGCAGTGTCGCGGGCAGGCGCTCTGGAAACACCATATATTTT.

The chain has TRBV19 and TRBJ2-3; D might be TRBD1 (5 bases). The CDR3 runs to 14 residues. Trimming cost V 3 bases and J 3 bases, with 10 bases left between them. The germline CDR1 and CDR2 sequences are LNHDA and SQIVND (reference sequence). The DNA of the CDR3 is TGTGCCAGTAGTATGTTCTCAGGGACAGATACGCAGTATTTT. As protein: CASSMFSGTDTQYF.

The V call is TRBV27, the J call TRBJ2-1, with 8 bases fitting TRBD2. The V gene's germline CDR1 is MNHEY and CDR2 SMNVEV (reference sequence). Trimming removed 5 bases from V and 1 base from J; junction bases left unmatched: 13. This CDR3 spans 18 amino acids. CDR3 bases: TGTGCCAGCAGTGGGGGTAAGATTTTAGCGGGGTCCTACAATGAGCAGTTCTTC. Translation: CASSGGKILAGSYNEQFF.

The chain employs TRBV5-1 and TRBJ1-3, with D unresolved. In germline, CDR1 is SGHRS, CDR2 YFSETQ. The CDR3 is 16 amino acids. Trimming shortened V by 0 bases and J by 0 bases, and 10 bases separated the two germline ends. This chain's CDR3 is CASSLGHGLSGNTIYF. Written as DNA, the CDR3 is TGCGCCAGCAGCTTGGGACACGGACTCTCTGGAAACACCATATATTTT.

In its sample, this clone was seen once. J is TRBJ2-2 and V is TRBV11-3; TRBD2 matches 8 bases. The germline V gene encodes CDR1 SGHNT and CDR2 YENEEA. V lost 2 bases and J lost 7; bases outside the gene matches: 9. The CDR3 loop spans 16 amino acids. The CDR3 sequence is CASSLYGLAASGELFF. DNA for the CDR3: TGTGCCAGCAGCTTATATGGACTAGCTGCCAGCGGGGAGCTGTTTTTT.

This sequence joins TRBV10-3 and TRBJ1-3; unclear D gene. Germline V lookup: CDR1 ENHRY, CDR2 SYGVKD. V was pared by 0 bases and J by 2 bases, with 8 bases between. The CDR3 loop spans 15 amino acids. The CDR3 reads CAISESGRAGNTIYF. CDR3 sequence (DNA): TGTGCCATCAGTGAGTCAGGAAGAGCTGGAAACACCATATATTTT.